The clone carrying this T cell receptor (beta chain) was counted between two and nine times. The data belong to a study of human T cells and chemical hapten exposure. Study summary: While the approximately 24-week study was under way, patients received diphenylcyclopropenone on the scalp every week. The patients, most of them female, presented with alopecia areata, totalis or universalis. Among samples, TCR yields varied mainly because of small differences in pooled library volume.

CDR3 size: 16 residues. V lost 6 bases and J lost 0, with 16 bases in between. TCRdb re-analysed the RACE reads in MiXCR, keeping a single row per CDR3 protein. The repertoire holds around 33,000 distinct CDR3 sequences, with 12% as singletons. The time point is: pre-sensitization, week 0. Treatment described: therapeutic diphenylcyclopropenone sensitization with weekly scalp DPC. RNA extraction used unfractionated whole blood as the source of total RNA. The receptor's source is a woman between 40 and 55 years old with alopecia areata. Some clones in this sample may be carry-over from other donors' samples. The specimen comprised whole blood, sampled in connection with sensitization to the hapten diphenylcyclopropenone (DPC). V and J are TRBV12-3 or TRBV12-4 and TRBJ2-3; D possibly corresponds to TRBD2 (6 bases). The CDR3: CASSEEGGPSTDTQYF. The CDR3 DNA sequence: TGTGCCAGCAGCGAGGAGGGCGGCCCTAGCACAGATACGCAGTATTTT.